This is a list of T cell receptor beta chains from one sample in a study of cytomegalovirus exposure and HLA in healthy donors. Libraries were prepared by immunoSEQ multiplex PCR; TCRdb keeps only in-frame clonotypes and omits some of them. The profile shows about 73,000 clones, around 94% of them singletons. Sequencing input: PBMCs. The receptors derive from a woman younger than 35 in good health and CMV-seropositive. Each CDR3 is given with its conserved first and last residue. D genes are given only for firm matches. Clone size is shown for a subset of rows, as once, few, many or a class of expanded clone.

CDR3nt: TGTGCCAGCAGCTTAGCGTACCGGGACAGGGCAGATCAGCCCCAGCATTTT; CDR3aa: CASSLAYRDRADQPQHF; j_gene: TRBJ1-5; abundance: NA; d_gene: TRBD1; v_gene: TRBV7-2
CDR3nt: TGCGCCAGCAGCCAAGGCCAGCGGGGACGCGGTTTATACAATGAGCAGTTCTTC; CDR3aa: CASSQGQRGRGLYNEQFF; j_gene: TRBJ2-1; abundance: NA; d_gene: TRBD2; v_gene: TRBV4-1
CDR3nt: TGCGCCCCCTCGTTATGGCAGTACTTC; CDR3aa: CAPSLWQYF; j_gene: TRBJ2-7; abundance: NA; d_gene: NA; v_gene: TRBV10-2
CDR3nt: TGCGCCAGCAGTCATCGGTATCCGGGACTCAAAAACTATGGCTACACCTTC; CDR3aa: CASSHRYPGLKNYGYTF; j_gene: TRBJ1-2; abundance: NA; d_gene: NA; v_gene: TRBV23-1
CDR3nt: TGTGCCAGCAGCTTAACGCCAGCGGCTAGCGAGCAGTACTTC; CDR3aa: CASSLTPAASEQYF; j_gene: TRBJ2-7; abundance: few; d_gene: NA; v_gene: TRBV11-3
CDR3nt: TGTGCCAGCAGCCCCCAGGGTGAAAACGAGCAGTACTTC; CDR3aa: CASSPQGENEQYF; j_gene: TRBJ2-7; abundance: NA; d_gene: NA; v_gene: TRBV7-9
CDR3nt: TGTGCCAGCAGTGAAGCGCGGGGTGCCAGTCAAGCTTTCTTT; CDR3aa: CASSEARGASQAFF; j_gene: TRBJ1-1; abundance: NA; d_gene: NA; v_gene: TRBV2
CDR3nt: TGTGCCAGCAGCTTAATGGCCGGGGTCTCCTACGAGCAGTACTTC; CDR3aa: CASSLMAGVSYEQYF; j_gene: TRBJ2-7; abundance: NA; d_gene: NA; v_gene: TRBV7-8
CDR3nt: TGTGCCAGCAGCTCAAGGGGACTAGCGGGTGGTCTTTCCGGGGAGCTGTTTTTT; CDR3aa: CASSSRGLAGGLSGELFF; j_gene: TRBJ2-2; abundance: NA; d_gene: TRBD2; v_gene: TRBV7-2
CDR3nt: TGTGCCAGCAGCTTAGGAGGGATTAGAAATTCACCCCTCCACTTT; CDR3aa: CASSLGGIRNSPLHF; j_gene: TRBJ1-6; abundance: NA; d_gene: NA; v_gene: TRBV7-2
CDR3nt: TGTGCCAGCAGTCCAACGGACAAGCAGTACTTC; CDR3aa: CASSPTDKQYF; j_gene: TRBJ2-7; abundance: NA; d_gene: NA; v_gene: TRBV28
CDR3nt: TGTGCCAGCAGCCGCGGGACTACTAATTCACCCCTCCACTTT; CDR3aa: CASSRGTTNSPLHF; j_gene: TRBJ1-6; abundance: NA; d_gene: NA; v_gene: TRBV28
CDR3nt: TGCGCCAGCACCCCCCCCCTCACCGGGGAGCTGTTTTTT; CDR3aa: CASTPPLTGELFF; j_gene: TRBJ2-2; abundance: NA; d_gene: NA; v_gene: TRBV5-1
CDR3nt: TGTGCCAGCAGTGAAAGGGGGCAGGGGGGTGGCTACACCTTC; CDR3aa: CASSERGQGGGYTF; j_gene: TRBJ1-2; abundance: NA; d_gene: TRBD1; v_gene: TRBV6-1
CDR3nt: TGTGCCAGCAAGACAGGGGGCACCGGGGAGCTGTTTTTT; CDR3aa: CASKTGGTGELFF; j_gene: TRBJ2-2; abundance: NA; d_gene: TRBD1; v_gene: TRBV6-1
CDR3nt: TGTGCCAGCGAACCTAGCGGGGGGGGAGAGACCCAGTACTTC; CDR3aa: CASEPSGGGETQYF; j_gene: TRBJ2-5; abundance: NA; d_gene: TRBD2; v_gene: TRBV7-9
CDR3nt: TGCGCCAGCAGTTCGGACTTGACCGGGGAGCTGTTTTTT; CDR3aa: CASSSDLTGELFF; j_gene: TRBJ2-2; abundance: NA; d_gene: NA; v_gene: TRBV5-1
CDR3nt: TGCGCCAGCAGCTTGAATCCTGCGAACTATGGCTACACCTTC; CDR3aa: CASSLNPANYGYTF; j_gene: TRBJ1-2; abundance: NA; d_gene: NA; v_gene: TRBV5-1
CDR3nt: TGTGCCAGCAGCGTCGACGGGGTAGGCTACGAGCAGTACTTC; CDR3aa: CASSVDGVGYEQYF; j_gene: TRBJ2-7; abundance: NA; d_gene: NA; v_gene: TRBV5-6
CDR3nt: TGTGCCAGCAGTTCGAGCGGGGGACTCTCCTACGAGCAGTACTTC; CDR3aa: CASSSSGGLSYEQYF; j_gene: TRBJ2-7; abundance: NA; d_gene: TRBD2; v_gene: TRBV28
CDR3nt: TGCGCCAGCAGTGACCGGACAGCATCCTACGAGCAGTACTTC; CDR3aa: CASSDRTASYEQYF; j_gene: TRBJ2-7; abundance: NA; d_gene: NA; v_gene: TRBV10-1
CDR3nt: TGTGCCTGGATCACCGGGACAGGGGGCTACGAGCAGTACTTC; CDR3aa: CAWITGTGGYEQYF; j_gene: TRBJ2-7; abundance: NA; d_gene: TRBD1; v_gene: TRBV30
CDR3nt: TGTGCCAGCAGTGACACGGACAGGGGGCGCCTCAATGAGCAGTTCTTC; CDR3aa: CASSDTDRGRLNEQFF; j_gene: TRBJ2-1; abundance: NA; d_gene: TRBD1; v_gene: TRBV6-4
CDR3nt: TGTGCCAGCAGTTACCAAAAGCCCCCCCGTGAGCAGTTCTTC; CDR3aa: CASSYQKPPREQFF; j_gene: TRBJ2-1; abundance: NA; d_gene: NA; v_gene: TRBV6-5